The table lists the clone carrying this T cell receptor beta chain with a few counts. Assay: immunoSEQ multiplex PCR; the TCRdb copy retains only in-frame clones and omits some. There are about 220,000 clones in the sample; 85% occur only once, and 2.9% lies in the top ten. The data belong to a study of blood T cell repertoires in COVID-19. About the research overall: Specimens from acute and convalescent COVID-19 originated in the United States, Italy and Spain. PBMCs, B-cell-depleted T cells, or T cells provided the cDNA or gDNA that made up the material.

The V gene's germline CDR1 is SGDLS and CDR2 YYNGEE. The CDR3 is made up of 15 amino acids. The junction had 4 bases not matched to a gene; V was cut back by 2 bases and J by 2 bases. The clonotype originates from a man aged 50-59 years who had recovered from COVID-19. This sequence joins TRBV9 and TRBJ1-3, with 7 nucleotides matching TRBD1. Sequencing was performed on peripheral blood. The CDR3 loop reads CASSVQGETGNTIYF. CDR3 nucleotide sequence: TGTGCCAGCAGCGTCCAGGGGGAGACTGGAAACACCATATATTTT.